The 19 T cell receptor beta chains presented below share a single source sample, sequenced in a study of control samples from healthy donors and cancer patients. The protocol was immunoSEQ multiplex PCR, while the TCRdb copy is restricted to in-frame clones and leaves out a portion. Altogether approximately 150,000 clones are present, more than 85% being singletons, with the ten largest covering about 0.73%. Material: blood. The source is a woman aged 25 to 39 in good health.

The rearrangement joins TRBV10-2 to TRBJ2-2; 8 bases match TRBD2. V shed 8 bases, J shed 5 bases, and the junction held 7 bases outside the gene matches. This CDR3 region has 14 residues. In germline, CDR1 is WSHSY, CDR2 SAAADI. CDR3 DNA sequence: TGCGCCAGCGCTCCGGGACTAGAGACCGGGGAGCTGTTTTTT. Its translation is CASAPGLETGELFF.

The chain uses TRBV4-1 and TRBJ2-1; 9 bases line up with TRBD2. The length of the CDR3 is 17 residues. Germline V lookup: CDR1 MGHRA, CDR2 YSYEKL. The V segment lost 1 base and the J segment 6 bases; nucleotides outside the gene matches: 10. The CDR3 nucleotides are TGCGCCAGCAGCCAAGGTTTTGGCGGGAGGGTAATCAATGAGCAGTTCTTC. This codes for CASSQGFGGRVINEQFF.

The chain has TRBV6-6 and TRBJ1-5; D is unresolved. The CDR3 is made up of 13 amino acids. Trimming took 4 bases from V and 4 from J, leaving 8 bases between them. Germline CDR1 MNHNY, CDR2 SVGAGI (reference sequence). CDR3 nucleotide sequence: TGTGCCAGCAGTTCGTCTTTGAATCAGCCCCAGCATTTT. Translated: CASSSSLNQPQHF.

The J gene is TRBJ1-4, the V gene TRBV10-3; the D is unclear. Trimming took 3 bases from V and 3 from J, leaving 11 bases between them. Germline CDR1 reads ENHRY; CDR2 reads SYGVKD. The CDR3 runs 15 residues. The CDR3 nucleotides are TGTGCCATCAGTGAATTCGGGATTTCTAATGAAAAACTGTTTTTT. The encoded protein is CAISEFGISNEKLFF.

V is TRBV30 and J is TRBJ2-1; D gene uncertain. The CDR3 spans 15 residues. Trimming removed 1 base from V and 0 bases from J, with 10 bases in between. Germline V gene sequence: CDR1 GTSNPN, CDR2 SVGIG (reference sequence). CDR3: CAWSGLESSYNEQFF. The DNA of the CDR3 is TGTGCCTGGAGTGGACTCGAGAGCTCCTACAATGAGCAGTTCTTC.

The chain recombines TRBV28 with TRBJ1-5; TRBD1 is a possible D gene (5 bases). V was pared by 6 bases and J by 1 base, with 22 bases between. Germline V gene lookup returns CDR1 MDHEN and CDR2 SYDVKM. The CDR3 contains 18 residues. The CDR3 here is CASSHSGRGGWSNQPQHF. The CDR3 bases are TGTGCCAGCAGCCACTCGGGGAGGGGAGGTTGGAGCAATCAGCCCCAGCATTTT.

The V gene is TRBV2, the J gene TRBJ1-2, with 7 positions matching TRBD1. This CDR3 region has 13 residues. J lost 8 bases, V lost 10 bases, and 13 bases had no gene match. The germline V gene encodes CDR1 SNHLY and CDR2 FYNNEI. Here the CDR3 reads CATSGRQGTGYTF. The CDR3, as DNA: TGTGCCACAAGCGGGAGACAGGGAACGGGCTACACCTTC.

V is TRBV5-1 and J is TRBJ1-6, with 10 bases lining up with TRBD1. This CDR3 spans 16 amino acids. Germline CDR1 and CDR2: SGHRS and YFSETQ. Losses at the gene ends were 1 base for V and 9 bases for J; bases not matched to a gene: 7. CDR3 nucleotides: TGCGCCAGCAGCTTGCGGGGGACAGGGGAGGGTTCACCCCTCCACTTT. Its translation: CASSLRGTGEGSPLHF.

The genes are TRBV7-9 and TRBJ2-2; TRBD2 might be the D (5 bases). This CDR3 region has 15 residues. Germline V gives CDR1 SEHNR, CDR2 FQNEAQ (reference sequence). Trimming cost V 6 bases and J 0 bases, with 11 bases left between them. The DNA of the CDR3 is TGTGCCAGCAGACATCTAGCCGCGAACACCGGGGAGCTGTTTTTT. This sequence encodes CASRHLAANTGELFF.

The chain combines TRBV18 with TRBJ2-5; 7 bases are a match to TRBD1. The V gene end was trimmed by 5 bases and the J gene end by 5 bases; junction bases not matched to a gene: 2. The CDR3 sequence is 12 residues long. CDR1 is KGHSH and CDR2 is LQKENI in the germline V gene. In DNA form, the CDR3 reads TGTGCCAGCTCAGACAGGGATGAGACCCAGTACTTC. This encodes CASSDRDETQYF.

This chain uses TRBV18 with TRBJ1-5; TRBD1 matches at 7 bases. Looked up from germline, CDR1 is KGHSH and CDR2 is LQKENI. This CDR3 contains 15 residues. V lost 4 bases to trimming and J lost 6 bases; unmatched junction nucleotides: 9. In DNA form, the CDR3 reads TGTGCCAGCTCACTTAAGACAGGGTTTGGTCAGCCCCAGCATTTT. Its protein is CASSLKTGFGQPQHF.

V and J are TRBV7-9 and TRBJ1-5, with D possibly being TRBD1 (5 bases). The CDR3 spans 15 residues. The V end was cut by 5 bases, the J end by 0 bases, with 11 bases between. The germline V gene has CDR1 SEHNR and CDR2 FQNEAQ (reference sequence). The CDR3 region is CASSPGDVSNQPQHF. In nucleotides, the CDR3 is TGTGCCAGCAGCCCGGGGGACGTTAGCAATCAGCCCCAGCATTTT.

As to this clone: The same CDR3 is also encoded by other DNA sequences in this sample. This chain joins TRBV7-2 and TRBJ2-3; no clear D gene. With 4 bases removed from V and 3 bases from J, the gap between germline ends came to 2 bases. Germline V lookup: CDR1 SGHTA, CDR2 FQGNSA. The CDR3 length is 11 residues. CDR3 amino acids: CASSSTDTQYF. The CDR3 coding sequence is TGTGCCAGCAGCTCTACAGATACGCAGTATTTT.

V usage is TRBV29-1 and J usage is TRBJ1-1; D unclear. The CDR3 has 15 residues. V lost 1 base and J 1 base, leaving 13 bases between the germline ends. Germline V gives CDR1 SQVTM, CDR2 ANQGSEA. The CDR3 spells CSVEGLVGTNTEAFF. The CDR3 DNA follows: TGCAGCGTTGAAGGCCTAGTGGGAACGAACACTGAAGCTTTCTTT.

The chain is built from TRBV7-3 and TRBJ2-2; D may be TRBD1 (6 bases). In germline, CDR1 is SGHTA, CDR2 FQGTGA. V was shortened by 1 base and J by 5 bases, with 11 bases between the two germline ends. The CDR3 has 15 amino acids. CDR3 region: CASSLSGTPTGELFF. For the CDR3, the DNA is TGTGCCAGCAGCTTAAGTGGGACACCTACCGGGGAGCTGTTTTTT.

CDR3 coding DNA: TGTGCCAGCAGTTTAGATGGGGGTCGCTACGAGCAGTACTTC. This codes for CASSLDGGRYEQYF. This sequence joins TRBV28 and TRBJ2-7; possibly TRBD1 or TRBD2 for D (5 bases each). V lost 2 bases, J lost 3 bases, and 11 bases lay in between. The CDR3 runs to 14 residues. CDR1 is MDHEN, CDR2 SYDVKM, per germline.

The chain recombines TRBV29-1 with TRBJ1-1; TRBD1 aligns across 7 bases. Germline V lookup: CDR1 SQVTM, CDR2 ANQGSEA. The CDR3 is made up of 15 amino acids. The V segment lost 7 bases and the J segment 0 bases; nucleotides outside the gene matches: 11. CDR3 in DNA: TGCAGCGCCCTCTCAAGGGACAGTCTGAACACTGAAGCTTTCTTT. Amino acid sequence: CSALSRDSLNTEAFF.

The J gene is TRBJ2-7, the V gene TRBV15; TRBD2 is a possible D gene (7 bases). CDR3 size: 14 residues. Trimming took 0 bases from V and 7 from J, leaving 13 bases between them. Looked up from germline, CDR1 is LNHNV and CDR2 is YYDKDF (reference sequence). The CDR3 loop is CATSRDRGGGEQYF. CDR3 DNA: TGTGCCACCAGCAGAGATCGAGGGGGGGGAGAGCAGTACTTC.

This clone has a handful of counts. The rearrangement links TRBV6-5 to TRBJ2-7; D tentatively fits TRBD1 or TRBD2 (6 bases each). CDR3 length: 11 residues. The ends were cut back, 8 bases at V and 7 bases at J, with 12 bases in the middle. The germline gives CDR1 MNHEY, CDR2 SVGAGI. CDR3 residues: CASGGGWEQYF. The CDR3 nucleotides read TGTGCCAGCGGAGGGGGATGGGAGCAGTACTTC.